These T cell receptor beta chains were read from a single sample in a study of siplizumab effects on memory and regulatory T cells. Here immunoSEQ multiplex PCR was the method, and the copy in TCRdb shows in-frame clones only, minus some. The data hold roughly 62,000 clones, with 70% to 80% observed a single time. Sequencing input: memory CD4+ T cells sorted from blood. The receptors were sampled from a human donor in good health. Each CDR3 is given with its conserved first and last residue. Fields, in order: V gene, J gene, D gene, clone size, CDR3 DNA, CDR3 protein. D genes are given only for firm matches. Clone size appears in some rows only: once, few, many, or a class for an expanded clone.

TRBV5-1	TRBJ1-6	NA	NA	TGCGCCAGCAGCTTGGGCGGGTCTTCACCCCTCCACTTT	CASSLGGSSPLHF
TRBV19	TRBJ1-2	NA	NA	TGTGCCAGTAAAGCCGAAAGGGGCTATGGCTACACCTTC	CASKAERGYGYTF
TRBV18	TRBJ2-1	TRBD2	few	TGTGCCAGCTCACCTACTAGCGGGGGGGCGAATGAGCAGTTCTTC	CASSPTSGGANEQFF
TRBV27	TRBJ1-1	NA	NA	TGTGCCAGCAGAGGACAGTCCTCTGGTGTGAACACTGAAGCTTTCTTT	CASRGQSSGVNTEAFF
TRBV28	TRBJ1-2	NA	NA	TGTGGCTGCGGGGTCATGAACTATGGCTACACCTTC	CGCGVMNYGYTF
TRBV6-5	TRBJ1-6	NA	NA	TGTGCCAGCAGTCCGGTAGTACCGGGCTTATTTCACTTT	CASSPVVPGLFHF
TRBV20-1	TRBJ2-5	NA	NA	TGCAGTGCTGGGGACAAAGAGACCCAGTACTTC	CSAGDKETQYF
TRBV4-1	TRBJ2-3	TRBD1	NA	TGCGCCAGCAGCCAAAAAACTAGACAGGGAACAGATACGCAGTATTTT	CASSQKTRQGTDTQYF
TRBV7-2	TRBJ2-7	NA	NA	TGTGCCAGCAGCTTATACGGGGACCGGACCTACGAGCAGTACTTC	CASSLYGDRTYEQYF
TRBV25-1	TRBJ2-5	NA	few	TGTGCCAGCAGTGAATCCCCAGTTCAAGAGACCCAGTACTTC	CASSESPVQETQYF
TRBV29-1	TRBJ2-5	NA	NA	TGCAGCGTAGCAAAAGAGACCCAGTACTTC	CSVAKETQYF
TRBV29-1	TRBJ2-7	TRBD1	NA	TGCAGCGTTGAAACCCAGGGGGCATACGAGCAGTACTTC	CSVETQGAYEQYF
TRBV30	TRBJ1-2	TRBD1	NA	TGTGCCTGGAAGCGGGACAGGGGGCTGGGTAACTATGGCTACACCTTC	CAWKRDRGLGNYGYTF
TRBV19	TRBJ1-1	NA	NA	TGTGCCAGCATACACGCGGCGAACACTGAAGCTTTCTTT	CASIHAANTEAFF
TRBV30	TRBJ1-5	NA	NA	TGTGCCTGGAGTGGAAGGGGGACCAATCAGCCCCAGCATTTT	CAWSGRGTNQPQHF
TRBV21-1	TRBJ1-5	NA	NA	TGTGCCAGCACCACCGACCCTTCGACAGACTCTAATCAGCCCCAGCATTTT	CASTTDPSTDSNQPQHF
TRBV4-1	TRBJ2-3	NA	once	TGCGCCAGCGAGCAGCGGGGCACAGATACGCAGTATTTT	CASEQRGTDTQYF
TRBV7-7	TRBJ2-2	NA	NA	TGTGCCAGCAGCTTAGGACTCCTACCCCCCGATCTCGATACCGGGGAGCTGTTTTTT	CASSLGLLPPDLDTGELFF
TRBV28	TRBJ1-1	TRBD1	NA	TGTGCCAGCAGTCCTCGGACAGGAAACACTGAAGCTTTCTTT	CASSPRTGNTEAFF
TRBV2	TRBJ2-7	TRBD1	NA	TGTGCCAGCAGTTACCCGGGACAGGGGGGCGCGTACTTC	CASSYPGQGGAYF
TRBV11-2	TRBJ1-6	NA	NA	TGTGCCAGCAGCTCCCTTGGGAGGGGTAATTCACCCCTCCACTTT	CASSSLGRGNSPLHF
TRBV6-5	TRBJ2-2	NA	NA	TGTGCCAGCAGTTACAGGGGGAACACCGGGGAGCTGTTTTTT	CASSYRGNTGELFF
TRBV6-4	TRBJ1-1	TRBD1	once	TGTGCCAGCAGGCCCCGACAGGGGGGGGGAAACACTGAAGCTTTCTTT	CASRPRQGGGNTEAFF
TRBV19	TRBJ2-3	NA	NA	TGTGCCAGTAATCGACAGCAGGGATTAGATACGCAGTATTTT	CASNRQQGLDTQYF
TRBV28	TRBJ1-5	TRBD1	NA	TGTGCCAGCAGCCGGGACAGGACTCAGCCCCAGCATTTT	CASSRDRTQPQHF
TRBV4-1	TRBJ2-3	NA	NA	TGCGCCAGCAGCCTACAGGGTGGAGATACGCAGTATTTT	CASSLQGGDTQYF
TRBV29-1	TRBJ1-2	NA	once	TGCAGCGTTGAAGAAGAGAAGTATAGATACGAGACGGAGCTAATCACCTTC	CSVEEEKYRYETELITF
TRBV6-1	TRBJ1-4	TRBD1	NA	TGTGCCAGCAGTGGTAGGCCGGGACAGGGGACAACTAATGAAAAACTGTTTTTT	CASSGRPGQGTTNEKLFF
TRBV7-2	TRBJ1-4	NA	NA	TGTGCCAGCAGCTTATATGTCGCTACTAATGAAAAACTGTTTTTT	CASSLYVATNEKLFF
TRBV6-5	TRBJ1-1	TRBD1	NA	TGTGCCAGCAGTACCTTACGACAGGGGGGAGCTTTCTTT	CASSTLRQGGAFF
TRBV7-6	TRBJ2-2	TRBD2	NA	TGTGCCAGCAGCCCGCGACTAGCGGACACCGGGGAGCTGTTTTTT	CASSPRLADTGELFF
TRBV7-2	TRBJ1-6	NA	NA	TGTGCCAGCAGCTTAGAAGGTGGACGTGGTAATTCACCCCTCCACTTT	CASSLEGGRGNSPLHF
TRBV28	TRBJ1-1	NA	NA	TGTGCCAGCAGTTTATCCACCTTGGGGACTGAAGCTTTCTTT	CASSLSTLGTEAFF
TRBV6-1	TRBJ2-3	NA	few	TGTGCCAGCACCCGGGTCAGTTCTTTCACAGATACGCAGTATTTT	CASTRVSSFTDTQYF
TRBV7-9	TRBJ1-1	TRBD1	NA	TGTGCCAGCAGGCAGGGACAGGGGAACGCTGAAGCTTTCTTT	CASRQGQGNAEAFF
TRBV4-1	TRBJ1-5	NA	NA	TGCGCCAGCAGCCAAGTAAACCGTAGGGGTCAGCCCCAGCATTTT	CASSQVNRRGQPQHF
TRBV9	TRBJ1-1	NA	NA	TGTGCCAGCAGCGGGACTTATATGGGCACTGAAGCTTTCTTT	CASSGTYMGTEAFF
TRBV12-5	TRBJ2-7	NA	NA	TGTGCTAGTGGTTTGGTACGGGGGATACCCTACGAGCAGTACTTC	CASGLVRGIPYEQYF
TRBV23-1	TRBJ1-6	NA	NA	TGCGCCAGCGACCAGGGGTTTGGTAATTCACCCCTCCACTTT	CASDQGFGNSPLHF
TRBV30	TRBJ2-5	NA	NA	TGTGCCTGCCGTGGGACGGGGGAGACCCAGTACTTC	CACRGTGETQYF